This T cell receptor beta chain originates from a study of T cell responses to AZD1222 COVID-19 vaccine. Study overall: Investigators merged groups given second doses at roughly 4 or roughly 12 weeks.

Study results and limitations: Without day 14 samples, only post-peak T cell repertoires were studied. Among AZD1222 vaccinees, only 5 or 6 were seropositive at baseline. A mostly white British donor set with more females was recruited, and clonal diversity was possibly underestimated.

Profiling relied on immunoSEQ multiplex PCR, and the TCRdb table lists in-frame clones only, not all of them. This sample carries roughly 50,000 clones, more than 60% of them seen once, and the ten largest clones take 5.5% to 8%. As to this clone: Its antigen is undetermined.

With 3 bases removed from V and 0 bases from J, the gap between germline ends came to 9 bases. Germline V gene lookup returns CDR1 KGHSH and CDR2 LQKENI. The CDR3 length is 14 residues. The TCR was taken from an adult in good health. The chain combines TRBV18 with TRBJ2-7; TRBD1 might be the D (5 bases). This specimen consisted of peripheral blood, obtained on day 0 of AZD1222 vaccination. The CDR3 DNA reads TGTGCCAGCTCACCCTCGACAGCCTCCTACGAGCAGTACTTC. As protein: CASSPSTASYEQYF.